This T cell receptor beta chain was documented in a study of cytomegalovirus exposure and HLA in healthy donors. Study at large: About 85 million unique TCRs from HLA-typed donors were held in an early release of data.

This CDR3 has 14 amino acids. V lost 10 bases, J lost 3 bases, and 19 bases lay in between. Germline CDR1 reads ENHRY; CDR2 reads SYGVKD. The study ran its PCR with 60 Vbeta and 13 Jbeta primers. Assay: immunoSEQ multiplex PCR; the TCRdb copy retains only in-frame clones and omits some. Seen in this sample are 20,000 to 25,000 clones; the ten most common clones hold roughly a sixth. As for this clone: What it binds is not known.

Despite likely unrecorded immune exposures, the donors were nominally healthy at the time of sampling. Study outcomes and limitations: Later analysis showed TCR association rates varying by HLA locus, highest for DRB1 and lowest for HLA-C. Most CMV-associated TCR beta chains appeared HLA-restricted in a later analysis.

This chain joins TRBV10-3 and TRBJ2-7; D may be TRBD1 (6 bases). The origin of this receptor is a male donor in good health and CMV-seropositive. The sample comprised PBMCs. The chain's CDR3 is CATGGDKGDYEQYF. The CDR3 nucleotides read TGTGCCACCGGTGGGGACAAGGGAGACTACGAGCAGTACTTC.